This entry describes one T cell receptor (beta chain). This entry comes from a study of T cell changes during pregnancy in multiple sclerosis. Trimming shortened V by 4 bases and J by 7 bases, and 22 bases separated the two germline ends. The CDR3 consists of 16 residues. In germline, CDR1 is SGHAT, CDR2 FQNNGV. The assay was immunoSEQ multiplex PCR, and TCRdb's table has in-frame clones only and misses some. Of around 100,000 clones listed, almost 95% were seen once; the top ten hold around 0.92%. V gene TRBV11-2 combines with J gene TRBJ2-5; tentatively, D is TRBD2 (7 bases). The receptor comes from a female donor with multiple sclerosis, enrolled in a pregnancy study. The starting material was peripheral blood, obtained after pregnancy. DNA of the CDR3: TGTGCCAGCAGCTACCCGGAGGGGGGGTCCAAAGGGACCCAGTACTTC. It is translated as CASSYPEGGSKGTQYF. Full variable domain (missing parts from reference TRBV11-2 and TRBJ2-5): EAGVAQSPRYKIIEKRQSVAFWCNPISGHATLYWYQQILGQGPKLLIQFQNNGVVDDSQLPKDRFSAERLKGVDSTLKIQPAKLEDSAVYLCASSYPEGGSKGTQYFGPGTRLLVL.